These T cell receptor beta chains were read from a single sample in a study of circulating CD8 cells and anti-PD-1 response in melanoma. Each CDR3 protein is one row after TCRdb ran MiXCR on the reads. The repertoire has 450 or so distinct CDR3 sequences, 8.2% of them found once; the top ten carry more than 25%. Sequenced material: CD8+ T cells from PBMCs, taken at baseline or after one month of anti-PD-1 therapy (not recorded which). These receptors came from a human donor with melanoma. CDR3s include the opening cysteine and the closing phenylalanine or tryptophan. D genes are given only for firm matches. A row's size may be missing; if present it is once, few, many or a size class.

d_gene	j_gene	v_gene	abundance	CDR3nt	CDR3aa
TRBD2	TRBJ2-7	TRBV28	large	TGTGCCAGCAGTTTATTGGGAGGGCCCCTATACGAGCAGTACTTC	CASSLLGGPLYEQYF
.	TRBJ2-2	TRBV6-6	.	TGTGCCAGCAGGGAAAGTTTGGGGGACACCGGGGAGCTGTTTTTT	CASRESLGDTGELFF
TRBD1	TRBJ2-5	TRBV2	large	TGTGCCAGCAGTCGGAGCAGGGGGCTAGGGGAGACCCAGTACTTC	CASSRSRGLGETQYF
.	TRBJ2-1	TRBV20-1	hyperexpanded	TGCAGTGCTAGCGGGTCCTTTACTCCTGGCGATGAGCAGTTCTTC	CSASGSFTPGDEQFF
.	TRBJ2-1	TRBV18	large	TGTGCCAGCTCAAAAGCAGGATACTCCTACAATGAGCAGTTCTTC	CASSKAGYSYNEQFF
.	TRBJ1-2	TRBV20-1	medium-sized	TGCAGTGCTGGCCCAGGGAGAGACTATGGCTACACCTTC	CSAGPGRDYGYTF
TRBD1	TRBJ2-4	TRBV28	.	TGTGCCAGCAGCCCCCGACAGGGGAGAAGGGACATTCAGCACTTC	CASSPRQGRRDIQHF
.	TRBJ2-7	TRBV4-3	large	TGCGCCAGCAGCCACCGGACTGACTCCTACGAGCAGTACTTC	CASSHRTDSYEQYF
.	TRBJ1-2	TRBV19	large	TGTGCCAGTAGCCCCGACAGGCTAATCGGCTACACCTTC	CASSPDRLIGYTF
.	TRBJ2-1	TRBV5-6	hyperexpanded	TGTGCCAGCAGTCGTCTCATTTCCGGGACGGAGGCTTACAATGAGCAGTTCTTC	CASSRLISGTEAYNEQFF
TRBD2	TRBJ2-1	TRBV19	few	TGTGCCAGTAGTATAGATCCCCCTTTTGGCAGCGGGAGTCTCGATGAGCAGTTCTTC	CASSIDPPFGSGSLDEQFF
.	TRBJ2-2	TRBV24-1	medium-sized	TGTGCCACCAGTGCCTCCGACGGGATCGGTAGGGTCGGGGAGCTGTTTTTT	CATSASDGIGRVGELFF
.	TRBJ2-2	TRBV2	medium-sized	TGTGCCAGCAGTGAAGCGCTTCGTATCGGGGAGCTGTTTTTT	CASSEALRIGELFF
TRBD2	TRBJ2-1	TRBV3-1	large	TGTGCCAGCAGCGGGACTAGCGGGATTAATGAGCAGTTCTTC	CASSGTSGINEQFF
TRBD2	TRBJ2-1	TRBV29-1	few	TGCAGCGTTGGCGGGGGTACGCCCTACAATGAGCAGTTCTTC	CSVGGGTPYNEQFF
TRBD1	TRBJ1-6	TRBV7-2	medium-sized	TGTGCCAGCAGCTTAGCGGACAGGGGTTATAATTCACCCCTCCACTTT	CASSLADRGYNSPLHF
.	TRBJ2-5	TRBV28	large	TGTGCCAGCAGAGAGGATGGTCAAGAGACCCAGTACTTC	CASREDGQETQYF
.	TRBJ2-7	TRBV14	medium-sized	TGTGCCAGCAGCCTGCTGGATAAGAAAATAGCCTACGAGCAGTACTTC	CASSLLDKKIAYEQYF
.	TRBJ2-7	TRBV2	large	TGTGCCAGCAGCCATGGGGCCGTCTCACCCGGGGAGCAGTACTTC	CASSHGAVSPGEQYF
.	TRBJ2-7	TRBV28	few	TGTGCCAGCAGTTTGGTCTACGAGCAGTACTTC	CASSLVYEQYF
TRBD2	TRBJ2-5	TRBV27	large	TGTGCCAGCGGGAGGGGATGGGAGACCCAGTACTTC	CASGRGWETQYF
.	TRBJ2-5	TRBV24-1	large	TGTGCCACCAGTGATGGTAGGACAGAGACCCAGTACTTC	CATSDGRTETQYF
.	TRBJ2-1	TRBV28	medium-sized	TGTGCCAGCAGTCCAATGGGGTGGGAGCAGTTCTTC	CASSPMGWEQFF
.	TRBJ2-7	TRBV27	large	TGTGCCAGCAGTTCTGGCTGGGGAACTTACGAGCAGTACTTC	CASSSGWGTYEQYF
TRBD2	TRBJ2-5	TRBV24-1	large	TGTGCCACCAGTGATAAGCTAGCGGTGAATCAAGAGACCCAGTACTTC	CATSDKLAVNQETQYF
TRBD1	TRBJ2-1	TRBV7-2	large	TGTGCCAGCAACCTCGGACAGGGGGTGCCCTCCAATGAGCAGTTCTTC	CASNLGQGVPSNEQFF
.	TRBJ2-2	TRBV14	medium-sized	TGTGCCAGCAGCCAAGTAACGGGTATCGACACCGGGGAGCTGTTTTTT	CASSQVTGIDTGELFF
TRBD1	TRBJ1-2	TRBV24-1	large	TGTGCCACCAGTAAAGGACAGGGTTTTGGGGGAAACTATGGCTACACCTTC	CATSKGQGFGGNYGYTF
.	TRBJ2-7	TRBV4-1	large	TGCGCCAGCAGCCAAGGGGCTCACCGGGAAGAGCAGGAGCAGTACTTC	CASSQGAHREEQEQYF
TRBD2	TRBJ2-1	TRBV14	medium-sized	TGTGCCAGCAGCCAAGAACTAGCGGGGGGGCTCCAGTTCTTC	CASSQELAGGLQFF
TRBD1	TRBJ1-1	TRBV28	large	TGTGCCAGCAGTTCCCGGACAGGGCAGAACACTGAAGCTTTCTTT	CASSSRTGQNTEAFF
.	TRBJ2-1	TRBV4-3	large	TGCGCCAGCAGCCAAGATAGAGGGGGCTCCTACAATGAGCAGTTCTTC	CASSQDRGGSYNEQFF
.	TRBJ2-7	TRBV20-1	large	TGCAGTGCTAGAGATTCCGGGATCTCCTACGAGCAGTACTTC	CSARDSGISYEQYF
.	TRBJ2-7	TRBV4-3	medium-sized	TGCGCCAGCAGCCACCGGACTGACTCCCACGAGCAGTACTTC	CASSHRTDSHEQYF
.	TRBJ2-5	TRBV2	.	TGTGCCAGCAGTGCTCTAGCGAAAGAGACCCAGTACTTC	CASSALAKETQYF
.	TRBJ2-1	TRBV7-2	large	TGTGCCAGCAGCTTCGACAACCTCGAGCAGTTCTTC	CASSFDNLEQFF
TRBD1	TRBJ2-3	TRBV20-1	medium-sized	TGCGGCTATGACAGGGGGCTCACAGATACGCAGTATTTT	CGYDRGLTDTQYF
TRBD1	TRBJ2-4	TRBV19	medium-sized	TGTGCCAGTATGGGGGACAGCCGAAACATTCAGTACTTC	CASMGDSRNIQYF